These T cell receptor beta chains were read from a single sample in a study of blood T cell repertoires in COVID-19. The protocol was immunoSEQ multiplex PCR, while the TCRdb copy is restricted to in-frame clones and leaves out a portion. The sample contains 150,000 to 200,000 clones, roughly four fifths of which appear only once. Sequencing input: peripheral blood. These receptors all stem from a man aged 55 to 69 with active or convalescent COVID-19. CDR3s include the opening cysteine and the closing phenylalanine or tryptophan. The D gene is left open where the match is weak. The size entry is marked missing in some rows and otherwise reads once, few, many or a size class.

clone_size: .
j_call: TRBJ2-7
v_call: TRBV7-9
d_call: TRBD1
cdr3_aa: CASSLGGRGEQYF
cdr3_nt: TGTGCCAGCAGCTTAGGGGGCAGGGGGGAGCAGTACTTC

clone_size: few
j_call: TRBJ2-1
v_call: TRBV11-2
d_call: TRBD2
cdr3_aa: CASSLVTSGRDEQFF
cdr3_nt: TGTGCCAGCAGCTTAGTGACTAGCGGGAGGGATGAGCAGTTCTTC

clone_size: .
j_call: TRBJ2-3
v_call: TRBV6-5
d_call: .
cdr3_aa: CASSYSGAISDTQYF
cdr3_nt: TGTGCCAGCAGTTATAGTGGGGCTATTTCAGATACGCAGTATTTT

clone_size: .
j_call: TRBJ1-5
v_call: TRBV18
d_call: .
cdr3_aa: CASTTGNSNQPQHF
cdr3_nt: TGTGCCAGCACGACAGGCAATAGCAATCAGCCCCAGCATTTT

clone_size: .
j_call: TRBJ2-3
v_call: TRBV19
d_call: TRBD2
cdr3_aa: CASSISDSGRTDTQYF
cdr3_nt: TGTGCCAGTAGTATATCGGATAGCGGGAGGACAGATACGCAGTATTTT

clone_size: .
j_call: TRBJ2-7
v_call: TRBV2
d_call: .
cdr3_aa: CASSVLTGYYEQYF
cdr3_nt: TGTGCCAGCAGTGTACTAACAGGCTACTACGAGCAGTACTTC

clone_size: .
j_call: TRBJ1-1
v_call: TRBV7-8
d_call: .
cdr3_aa: CASRIGDTNTEAFF
cdr3_nt: TGTGCCAGCAGGATCGGGGACACGAACACTGAAGCTTTCTTT

clone_size: .
j_call: TRBJ1-1
v_call: TRBV23-1
d_call: .
cdr3_aa: CASSQVGHGSTEAFF
cdr3_nt: TGCGCCAGCAGTCAAGTGGGACACGGCAGCACTGAAGCTTTCTTT

clone_size: .
j_call: TRBJ1-6
v_call: TRBV27
d_call: TRBD1
cdr3_aa: CASRTMQDRGINSPLHF
cdr3_nt: TGTGCCAGCAGGACAATGCAAGACAGGGGAATTAATTCACCCCTCCACTTT

clone_size: .
j_call: TRBJ1-2
v_call: TRBV3-1/TRBV3-2
d_call: .
cdr3_aa: CASTHTLGGGQTFYGYTF
cdr3_nt: TGTGCCAGCACCCATACATTAGGTGGGGGACAAACGTTCTATGGCTACACCTTC

clone_size: .
j_call: TRBJ1-2
v_call: TRBV11-2
d_call: .
cdr3_aa: CASSLAGNYGYTF
cdr3_nt: TGTGCCAGCAGCTTAGCAGGGAACTATGGCTACACCTTC

clone_size: .
j_call: TRBJ2-3
v_call: TRBV6-5
d_call: .
cdr3_aa: CASSISMEGRDTQYF
cdr3_nt: TGTGCCAGCAGCATCTCGATGGAGGGCCGAGATACGCAGTATTTT

clone_size: .
j_call: TRBJ1-1
v_call: TRBV5-4
d_call: TRBD1
cdr3_aa: CASSTTGGTEAFF
cdr3_nt: TGTGCCAGCAGCACCACAGGGGGCACTGAAGCTTTCTTT

clone_size: .
j_call: TRBJ1-5
v_call: TRBV29-1
d_call: TRBD1
cdr3_aa: CSVDLGTRDRGGSSNQPQHF
cdr3_nt: TGCAGCGTTGACCTAGGGACCCGGGACAGGGGGGGCAGTAGCAATCAGCCCCAGCATTTT

clone_size: .
j_call: TRBJ2-5
v_call: TRBV19
d_call: .
cdr3_aa: CASTFGGPQETQYF
cdr3_nt: TGTGCCAGTACCTTCGGGGGACCACAAGAGACCCAGTACTTC

clone_size: .
j_call: TRBJ2-1
v_call: TRBV29-1
d_call: .
cdr3_aa: CSVPPGQPNEQFF
cdr3_nt: TGCAGCGTTCCCCCCGGACAACCGAATGAGCAGTTCTTC

clone_size: .
j_call: TRBJ1-5
v_call: TRBV6-1
d_call: .
cdr3_aa: CASSEARNQPQHF
cdr3_nt: TGTGCCAGCAGTGAAGCCAGGAATCAGCCCCAGCATTTT

clone_size: .
j_call: TRBJ1-4
v_call: TRBV3-1/TRBV3-2
d_call: TRBD1
cdr3_aa: CASSQAGQGASQKLFF
cdr3_nt: TGTGCCAGCAGCCAAGCTGGACAGGGGGCGAGTCAAAAACTGTTTTTT

clone_size: few
j_call: TRBJ2-5
v_call: TRBV6-5
d_call: TRBD2
cdr3_aa: CASSGTSGYQETQYF
cdr3_nt: TGTGCCAGCAGCGGGACTAGCGGTTACCAAGAGACCCAGTACTTC

clone_size: few
j_call: TRBJ2-1
v_call: TRBV10-3
d_call: TRBD2
cdr3_aa: CAISEVGGPSDNEQFF
cdr3_nt: TGTGCCATCAGTGAGGTGGGAGGGCCCTCGGACAATGAGCAGTTCTTC

clone_size: .
j_call: TRBJ1-5
v_call: TRBV19
d_call: TRBD1
cdr3_aa: CASSPRDRGHQPQHF
cdr3_nt: TGTGCCAGTAGCCCGAGGGACAGGGGACATCAGCCCCAGCATTTT

clone_size: .
j_call: TRBJ1-3
v_call: TRBV7-2
d_call: .
cdr3_aa: CASSLAPDSYSGNTIYF
cdr3_nt: TGTGCCAGCAGCTTAGCGCCAGACAGTTACTCTGGAAACACCATATATTTT

clone_size: .
j_call: TRBJ1-4
v_call: TRBV19
d_call: .
cdr3_aa: CASSTSGGRGEKLFF
cdr3_nt: TGTGCCAGTAGTACATCTGGGGGCAGGGGTGAAAAACTGTTTTTT

clone_size: .
j_call: TRBJ1-1
v_call: TRBV28
d_call: TRBD1
cdr3_aa: CASSFRDSEAFF
cdr3_nt: TGTGCCAGCAGTTTCCGGGACAGTGAAGCTTTCTTT

clone_size: .
j_call: TRBJ1-4
v_call: TRBV2
d_call: .
cdr3_aa: CASSVRGGNEKLFF
cdr3_nt: TGTGCCAGCAGTGTGAGGGGAGGGAATGAAAAACTGTTTTTT

clone_size: .
j_call: TRBJ2-1
v_call: TRBV7-9
d_call: .
cdr3_aa: CASSSTPSSSHNEQFF
cdr3_nt: TGTGCCAGCAGCTCCACTCCGAGCTCGTCCCACAATGAGCAGTTCTTC

clone_size: .
j_call: TRBJ2-3
v_call: TRBV9
d_call: TRBD2
cdr3_aa: CASSVAARGGADTQYF
cdr3_nt: TGTGCCAGCAGCGTAGCAGCCCGGGGGGGGGCAGATACGCAGTATTTT

clone_size: .
j_call: TRBJ1-2
v_call: TRBV29-1
d_call: .
cdr3_aa: CSVERSGYTF
cdr3_nt: TGCAGCGTTGAACGGTCCGGCTACACCTTC